The T cell receptor beta chain described here comes from a study of cytomegalovirus exposure and HLA in healthy donors. Some clones are missing from TCRdb's copy, which holds only in-frame ones; the method was immunoSEQ multiplex PCR. The sample comprises 100,000 to 150,000 clones, roughly nine tenths of which are singletons, and about 2% rests with the top ten. The CDR3 spans 14 residues. V was shortened by 4 bases and J by 3 bases, with 13 bases between the two germline ends. Germline values: CDR1 MNHEY, CDR2 SMNVEV (reference sequence). The sample holds a few counts of this clone. The chain has TRBV27 and TRBJ2-7, with D possibly matching TRBD2 (7 bases). This clonotype was sampled from a woman in her late teens or twenties in good health and CMV-seronegative. The material sequenced was PBMCs. This CDR3 reads CASSSRGGGYEQYF. CDR3 nucleotide sequence: TGTGCCAGCAGTTCCCGCGGGGGCGGCTACGAGCAGTACTTC.